This T cell receptor (beta chain) originates from a study of blood T cell repertoires in COVID-19. Study-wide context: There were acute and convalescent COVID-19 samples, and they came from the United States, Italy and Spain. Sources were T cells, B-cell-depleted T cells, or PBMCs; the material itself was cDNA or gDNA.

Source study methods: Cell counts per sample came from amplifying reference gene primers. Using immunoSEQ multiplex PCR, the repertoire was profiled, and TCRdb retains in-frame clones only, with some absent. That table furnishes V, J and clone size, whereas the DNA furnished D and trimming. The sample carries around 100,000 clones, about four fifths recorded once. Trimming cost V 6 bases and J 8 bases, with 19 bases left between them. Germline lookup yields CDR1 MNHEY and CDR2 SVGAGI. CDR3 size: 15 residues. Material for sequencing was peripheral blood. The TCR originated in a human donor in a cohort sampled during active COVID-19. This chain uses TRBV6-5 with TRBJ1-4, with TRBD1 as a possible D gene (6 bases). The CDR3 here is CASSDGGREGEKLFF. The DNA for the CDR3 is TGTGCCAGCAGCGACGGGGGGCGGGAAGGGGAAAAACTGTTTTTT.